This T cell receptor (beta chain) was recovered during a study of OX40 agonist ivuxolimab in advanced cancers. Overall study context: Patients were 82.7% male with ages roughly 20 to 80, mean 60.

Generated by immunoSEQ multiplex PCR, the TCRdb table keeps only in-frame clones and is missing some. The table lists some 40,000 clones, roughly 92% of them singletons. V dropped 5 bases and J dropped 12; count of bases not matched to a gene: 13. Germline V CDR1 and CDR2: MDHEN, SYDVKM. This CDR3 has 17 residues. The sample consisted of CD4+ or CD8+ T cells sorted from blood, taken in a trial of the OX40 agonist ivuxolimab. The clonotype was recovered from an adult with an advanced solid tumor such as melanoma, head and neck, liver or kidney cancer. V and J are TRBV28 and TRBJ2-1; 16 bases match TRBD2. CDR3 coding DNA: TGTGCCAGCAGTCCGCCGGAGGGACTAGCGGGGGGGATCGGGCAGTTCTTC. It encodes CASSPPEGLAGGIGQFF.